What follows is one TCR beta chain and its context. The sample is drawn from a study of blood T cell repertoires in COVID-19. Background on the study: The United States, Italy and Spain provided the acute and convalescent COVID-19 samples. In each case, the material was cDNA or gDNA derived from T cells, B-cell-depleted T cells, or PBMCs.

Germline V gene lookup returns CDR1 SGHNT and CDR2 YYREEE (reference sequence). There are 15 residues in the CDR3. V was cut by 4 bases and J by 0 bases, with 10 bases left in between. In the source study's methods: Nucleated cell number was recorded as an estimate derived from reference gene primer amplification. Repertoires were generated with immunoSEQ multiplex PCR, while TCRdb's copy carries only in-frame clones and drops some. The DNA was the basis for D and trimming; V, J and clone size are from that table. Of fewer than 350,000 clones in the sample, about nine tenths were seen once. This receptor was taken from a woman aged 25-40 years with COVID-19, enrolled during active disease. The chain carries TRBV5-4 and TRBJ2-2, with D possibly TRBD1 on 5 matching bases. Material for sequencing was peripheral blood. The CDR3 loop reads CASSPRQPNTGELFF. As DNA, the CDR3 is TGTGCCAGCAGCCCTAGACAGCCGAACACCGGGGAGCTGTTTTTT.